The 22 T cell receptor beta chains in this list originate from one sample, sequenced in a study of cytomegalovirus exposure and HLA in healthy donors. The assay was immunoSEQ multiplex PCR, and TCRdb's table has in-frame clones only and misses some. The sample shows some 130,000 clones, roughly 89% of them seen only once. Sequencing was done on a sample of PBMCs. The receptors were gathered from a young woman in good health and CMV-seronegative.

The chain recombines TRBV9 with TRBJ2-7; 8 nucleotides align to TRBD1. The junction had 20 bases not matched to a gene; V was cut back by 0 bases and J by 9 bases. The CDR3 spans 18 residues. Germline V gives CDR1 SGDLS, CDR2 YYNGEE. CDR3 nucleotides: TGTGCCAGCAGCGTAGACCAGGGGGCGCGAAGAAAAACGAGTATGCAGTACTTC. Translating gives CASSVDQGARRKTSMQYF.

The chain recombines TRBV5-1 with TRBJ1-2, with D possibly being TRBD1 (5 bases). CDR1 and CDR2 (germline): SGHRS, YFSETQ. The CDR3 covers 13 residues. V was pared by 4 bases and J by 8 bases, with 15 bases between. CDR3 residues: CASSPVPGGGYTF. As DNA, the CDR3 is TGCGCCAGCAGCCCCGTTCCCGGGGGAGGCTACACCTTC. The full variable domain, its missing parts supplied by reference TRBV5-1 and TRBJ1-2, is KAGVTQTPRYLIKTRGQQVTLSCSPISGHRSVSWYQQTPGQGLQFLFEYFSETQRNKGNFPGRFSGRQFSNSRSEMNVSTLELGDSALYLCASSPVPGGGYTFGSGTRLTVV.

The V call is TRBV6-5, the J call TRBJ1-2, with 9 bases fitting TRBD1. The germline V gene has CDR1 MNHEY and CDR2 SVGAGI. The CDR3 contains 14 residues. In DNA form, the CDR3 reads TGTGGGACGGGGAGGGACAGGGATTTCTATGGCTACACCTTC. Translated, it gives CGTGRDRDFYGYTF.

The genes are TRBV19 and TRBJ1-1, with D possibly being TRBD1 (5 bases). Germline CDR1 LNHDA, CDR2 SQIVND (reference sequence). V was trimmed by 5 bases and J by 14 bases, leaving 18 bases between them. The CDR3 runs 12 residues. CDR3 loop: CASSGFLSRGFF. The CDR3, as DNA: TGTGCCAGTAGTGGATTCCTCTCGCGGGGGTTCTTT.

The chain is built from TRBV7-9 and TRBJ1-1; 9 nucleotides match TRBD1. Germline CDR1 SEHNR, CDR2 FQNEAQ (reference sequence). The CDR3 length is 15 residues. Unmatched junction bases numbered 7, after V lost 5 bases and J lost 3 bases. CDR3 in DNA: TGTGCCAGCAGCCCCCGACAGGGGGTCGACACTGAAGCTTTCTTT. The encoded protein is CASSPRQGVDTEAFF.

The gene calls are TRBV6-5 and TRBJ1-3; D possibly corresponds to TRBD1 (5 bases). Trimming took off 2 bases at V and 2 bases at J, with 10 bases between the two ends. Germline V gives CDR1 MNHEY, CDR2 SVGAGI. CDR3 size: 15 residues. CDR3 nucleotides: TGTGCCAGCAGTTACAATACAGGACCTGGAAACACCATATATTTT. Amino acids: CASSYNTGPGNTIYF.

This clone has just one count. This rearrangement joins TRBV6-5 to TRBJ1-1; 8 nucleotides match TRBD1. The V gene's germline CDR1 is MNHEY and CDR2 SVGAGI. V was clipped by 6 bases and J by 11 bases; unmatched bases: 14. CDR3 size: 14 residues. The CDR3 loop reads CASSYNARTGFAFF. In DNA, the CDR3 is TGTGCCAGCAGCTACAACGCCAGGACAGGGTTTGCTTTCTTT.

The sample holds a few counts of this clone. The genes are TRBV6-5 and TRBJ2-7; the D is unclear. CDR3 length equals 14 residues. From germline, CDR1 is MNHEY and CDR2 SVGAGI. V was clipped by 3 bases and J by 0 bases, with 9 bases between them. Here the CDR3 DNA reads TGTGCCAGCAGTTATCTAGTAGGCTCCTACGAGCAGTACTTC. It yields the protein CASSYLVGSYEQYF.

V and J are TRBV27 and TRBJ1-3; D may be TRBD1 (6 bases). V dropped 1 base and J dropped 4 bases, with 11 bases sitting between them. This CDR3 spans 15 amino acids. CDR1 is MNHEY and CDR2 is SMNVEV in the germline V gene (reference sequence). The CDR3 loop is CASSLWGPPGNTIYF. CDR3 nucleotide sequence: TGTGCCAGCAGTTTATGGGGGCCGCCCGGAAACACCATATATTTT.

This clone appeared a few times. CDR3 in amino acids: CSAREPGEQYF. As DNA, the CDR3 is TGCAGTGCTAGGGAACCGGGCGAGCAGTACTTC. The chain links TRBV20-1 to TRBJ2-7, with D unclear. CDR3 length: 11 residues. V lost 3 bases to trimming and J lost 6 bases, with 9 bases between them. The V gene's germline CDR1 is DFQATT and CDR2 SNEGSKA (reference sequence).

This clone was counted between two and nine times. The chain employs TRBV6-5 and TRBJ1-5, with D uncertain. CDR1 and CDR2 (germline): MNHEY, SVGAGI. This CDR3 contains 12 residues. Trimming cost V 4 bases and J 6 bases, with 7 bases left between them. CDR3 region: CASSLPGQPQHF. The DNA of the CDR3 is TGTGCCAGCAGTTTACCCGGTCAGCCCCAGCATTTT.

The chain joins TRBV7-9 to TRBJ1-1; 10 bases align to TRBD1. CDR1 and CDR2 (germline): SEHNR, FQNEAQ (reference sequence). The CDR3 covers 15 residues. V dropped 2 bases and J dropped 5; count of bases not matched to a gene: 5. The CDR3 DNA sequence: TGTGCCAGCAGCTTAATAGGACAGGGGGATACTGAAGCTTTCTTT. This encodes CASSLIGQGDTEAFF.

J is TRBJ2-5 and V is TRBV9; 12 bases agree with TRBD2. Per the germline V gene, CDR1 is SGDLS and CDR2 is YYNGEE. The CDR3 length is 16 residues. With 2 bases clipped from V and 1 base from J, the junction kept 3 bases outside the gene matches. CDR3 residues: CASSVLAGGPQETQYF. DNA for the CDR3: TGTGCCAGCAGCGTCCTAGCGGGGGGGCCCCAAGAGACCCAGTACTTC.

The chain has TRBV5-1 and TRBJ1-2; no clear D. CDR1 is SGHRS and CDR2 is YFSETQ in the germline V gene. V gave up 0 bases and J gave up 0 bases, with 12 bases separating them. The CDR3 is 16 amino acids. DNA of the CDR3: TGCGCCAGCAGCTTGGGGAAAAATGGAGCTAACTATGGCTACACCTTC. Protein sequence: CASSLGKNGANYGYTF.

V usage is TRBV5-1 and J usage is TRBJ1-5; D is perhaps TRBD1 (6 bases). The CDR3 length is 14 residues. Germline V gene lookup returns CDR1 SGHRS and CDR2 YFSETQ. V was trimmed by 4 bases and J by 3 bases, leaving 11 bases between them. Here the CDR3 reads CASSPDRNNQPQHF. In nucleotides, the CDR3 is TGCGCCAGCAGCCCGGACAGAAACAATCAGCCCCAGCATTTT. The whole variable domain, remainder taken from reference TRBV5-1 and TRBJ1-5, is KAGVTQTPRYLIKTRGQQVTLSCSPISGHRSVSWYQQTPGQGLQFLFEYFSETQRNKGNFPGRFSGRQFSNSRSEMNVSTLELGDSALYLCASSPDRNNQPQHFGDGTRLSIL.

The genes are TRBV7-8 and TRBJ2-7; possibly TRBD1 for D (6 bases). CDR1 is SGHVS and CDR2 is FQNEAQ in the germline V gene. V was pared by 5 bases and J by 3 bases, with 17 bases between. The CDR3 consists of 15 residues. This CDR3 reads CASSPRQEGLYEQYF. The CDR3 DNA reads TGTGCCAGCAGCCCCCGACAGGAAGGACTCTACGAGCAGTACTTC. Together with reference TRBV7-8 and TRBJ2-7, the CDR3 gives the full variable domain: GAGVSQSPRYKVAKRGQDVALRCDPISGHVSLFWYQQALGQGPEFLTYFQNEAQLDKSGLPSDRFFAERPEGSVSTLKIQRTQQEDSAVYLCASSPRQEGLYEQYFGPGTRLTVT.

J is TRBJ1-2 and V is TRBV5-6; 9 bases agree with TRBD1. In germline, CDR1 is SGHDT, CDR2 YYEEEE. This CDR3 contains 15 residues. Germline trimming cut 3 bases from V and 4 bases from J; bases unmatched to any gene: 7. The CDR3 DNA follows: TGTGCCAGCAGCTCCCCGGGACAGGGCTCCTATGGCTACACCTTC. It translates to CASSSPGQGSYGYTF. The complete variable domain, with remaining parts taken from reference TRBV5-6 and TRBJ1-2, reads DAGVTQSPTHLIKTRGQQVTLRCSPKSGHDTVSWYQQALGQGPQFIFQYYEEEERQRGNFPDRFSGHQFPNYSSELNVNALLLGDSALYLCASSSPGQGSYGYTFGSGTRLTVV.

The count of this clone is one. The chain has TRBV27 and TRBJ1-5, with D tentatively TRBD1 (6 bases). Germline V CDR1 and CDR2: MNHEY, SMNVEV (reference sequence). The V end was cut by 3 bases, the J end by 3 bases, with 15 bases between. The length of the CDR3 is 16 residues. The CDR3 region is CASSFGTNLYNQPQHF. The CDR3 DNA is TGTGCCAGCAGTTTCGGGACAAACCTTTACAATCAGCCCCAGCATTTT.

The chain employs TRBV7-9 and TRBJ2-5; TRBD1 aligns across 8 bases. CDR3 size: 15 residues. V shed 7 bases and J 2 bases; nucleotides not matched to a gene: 9. Germline V gives CDR1 SEHNR, CDR2 FQNEAQ (reference sequence). The CDR3 nucleotides are TGTGCCAGCATCGATCTCAGGACAGGGCAAGAGACCCAGTACTTC. Its translation is CASIDLRTGQETQYF. Based on the CDR3 plus reference TRBV7-9 and TRBJ2-5, the full variable domain is DTGVSQNPRHKITKRGQNVTFRCDPISEHNRLYWYRQTLGQGPEFLTYFQNEAQLEKSRLLSDRFSAERPKGSFSTLEIQRTEQGDSAMYLCASIDLRTGQETQYFGPGTRLLVL.

The CDR3 reads CASSRTSGGPSSYEQYF. DNA for the CDR3: TGTGCCAGCAGCAGGACTAGCGGGGGGCCGAGCTCCTACGAGCAGTACTTC. The chain has TRBV5-4 and TRBJ2-7; 14 bases align to TRBD2. Germline values: CDR1 SGHNT, CDR2 YYREEE (reference sequence). The CDR3 has 17 residues. V lost 4 bases to trimming and J lost 0 bases; unmatched junction nucleotides: 6.

The V and J genes are TRBV6-1 and TRBJ2-7; TRBD1 aligns across 9 bases. V lost 4 bases and J lost 0; bases outside the gene matches: 1. The V gene's germline CDR1 is MNHNS and CDR2 SASEGT. This CDR3 region has 14 residues. CDR3 loop: CASSGTGVSYEQYF. The CDR3 DNA sequence: TGTGCCAGCAGTGGGACAGGGGTCTCCTACGAGCAGTACTTC.

The CDR3 here is CASSLQYDYGYTF. CDR3 DNA sequence: TGTGCCAGCAGCTTGCAGTACGACTATGGCTACACCTTC. This chain connects TRBV7-9 to TRBJ1-2; no clear D. This CDR3 spans 13 amino acids. Trimming took 3 bases from V and 3 from J, leaving 8 bases between them. Germline CDR1 and CDR2: SEHNR and FQNEAQ (reference sequence).